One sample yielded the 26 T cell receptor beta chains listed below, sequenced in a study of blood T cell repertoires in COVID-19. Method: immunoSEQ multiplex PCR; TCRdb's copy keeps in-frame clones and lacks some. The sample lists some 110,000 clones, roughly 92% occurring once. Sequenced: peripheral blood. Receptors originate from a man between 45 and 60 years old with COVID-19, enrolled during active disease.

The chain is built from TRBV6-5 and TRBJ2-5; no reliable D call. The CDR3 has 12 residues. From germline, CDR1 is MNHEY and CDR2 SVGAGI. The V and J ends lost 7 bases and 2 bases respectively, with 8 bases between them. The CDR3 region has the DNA TGTGCCAGCATGGGCAGACAAGAGACCCAGTACTTC. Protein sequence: CASMGRQETQYF.

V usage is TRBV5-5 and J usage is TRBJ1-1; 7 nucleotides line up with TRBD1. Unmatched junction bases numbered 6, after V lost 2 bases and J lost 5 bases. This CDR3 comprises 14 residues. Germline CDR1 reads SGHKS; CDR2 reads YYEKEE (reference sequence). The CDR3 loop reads CASSLSGGWTEAFF. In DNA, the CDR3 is TGTGCCAGCAGCTTATCAGGGGGATGGACTGAAGCTTTCTTT.

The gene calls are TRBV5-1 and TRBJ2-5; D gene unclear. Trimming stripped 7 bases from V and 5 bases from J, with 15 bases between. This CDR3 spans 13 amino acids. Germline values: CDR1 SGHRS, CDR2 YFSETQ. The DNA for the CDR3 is TGCGCCAGCGTCTACGGTGTCGGGGAGACCCAGTACTTC. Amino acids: CASVYGVGETQYF.

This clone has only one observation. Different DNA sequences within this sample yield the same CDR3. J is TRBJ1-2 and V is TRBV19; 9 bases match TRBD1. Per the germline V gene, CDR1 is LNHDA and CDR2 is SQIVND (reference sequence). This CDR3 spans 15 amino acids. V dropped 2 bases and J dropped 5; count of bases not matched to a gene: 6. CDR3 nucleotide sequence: TGTGCCAGTAGTATATCCGGGACAGGGTTTTATGGCTACACCTTC. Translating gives CASSISGTGFYGYTF.

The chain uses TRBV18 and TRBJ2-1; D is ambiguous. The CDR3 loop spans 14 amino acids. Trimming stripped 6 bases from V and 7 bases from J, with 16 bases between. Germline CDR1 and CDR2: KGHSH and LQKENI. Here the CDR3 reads CASSMGEAWNEQFF. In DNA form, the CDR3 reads TGTGCCAGCTCCATGGGTGAGGCTTGGAATGAGCAGTTCTTC.

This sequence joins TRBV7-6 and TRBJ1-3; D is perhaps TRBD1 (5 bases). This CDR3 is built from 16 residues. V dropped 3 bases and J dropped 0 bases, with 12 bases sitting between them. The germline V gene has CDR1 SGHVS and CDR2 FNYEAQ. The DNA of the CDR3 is TGTGCCAGCAGCTTTTCGGGACTGGTCTCTGGAAACACCATATATTTT. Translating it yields CASSFSGLVSGNTIYF. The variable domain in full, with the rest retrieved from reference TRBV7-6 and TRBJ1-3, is GAGVSQSPRYKVTKRGQDVALRCDPISGHVSLYWYRQALGQGPEFLTYFNYEAQQDKSGLPNDRFSAERPEGSISTLTIQRTEQRDSAMYRCASSFSGLVSGNTIYFGEGSWLTVV.

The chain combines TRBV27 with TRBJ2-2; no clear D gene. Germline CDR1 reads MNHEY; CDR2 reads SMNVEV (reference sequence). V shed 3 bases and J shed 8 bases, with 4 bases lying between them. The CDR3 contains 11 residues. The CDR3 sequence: CASSLLGELFF. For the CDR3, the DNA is TGTGCCAGCAGTTTGCTAGGGGAGCTGTTTTTT.

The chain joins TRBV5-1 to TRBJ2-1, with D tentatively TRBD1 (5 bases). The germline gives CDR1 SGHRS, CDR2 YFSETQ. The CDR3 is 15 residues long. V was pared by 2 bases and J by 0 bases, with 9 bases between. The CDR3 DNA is TGCGCCAGCAGCTTCCAGGGAAGCTCCTACAATGAGCAGTTCTTC. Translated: CASSFQGSSYNEQFF.

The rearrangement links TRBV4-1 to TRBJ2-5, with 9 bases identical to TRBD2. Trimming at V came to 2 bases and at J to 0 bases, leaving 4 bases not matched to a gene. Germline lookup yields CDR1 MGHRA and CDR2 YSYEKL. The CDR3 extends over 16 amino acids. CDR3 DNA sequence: TGCGCCAGCAGCCAATGGTCTAGCGGGGACCAAGAGACCCAGTACTTC. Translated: CASSQWSSGDQETQYF.

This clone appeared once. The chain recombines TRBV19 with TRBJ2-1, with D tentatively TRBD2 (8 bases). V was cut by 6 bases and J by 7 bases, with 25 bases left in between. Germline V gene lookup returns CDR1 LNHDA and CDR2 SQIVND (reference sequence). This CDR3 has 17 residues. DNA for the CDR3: TGTGCCAGTAGCAGGGGGGCGGGAGGCCCTGGTAGGAATGAGCAGTTCTTC. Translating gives CASSRGAGGPGRNEQFF. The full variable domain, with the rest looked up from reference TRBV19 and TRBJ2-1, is DGGITQSPKYLFRKEGQNVTLSCEQNLNHDAMYWYRQDPGQGLRLIYYSQIVNDFQKGDIAEGYSVSREKKESFPLTVTSAQKNPTAFYLCASSRGAGGPGRNEQFFGPGTRLTVL.

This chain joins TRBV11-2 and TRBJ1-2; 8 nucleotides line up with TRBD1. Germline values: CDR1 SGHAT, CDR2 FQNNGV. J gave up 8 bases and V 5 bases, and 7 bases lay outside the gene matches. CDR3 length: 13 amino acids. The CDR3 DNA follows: TGTGCCAGCAGCCCAGACAGGGGACGAGGCTACACCTTC. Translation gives CASSPDRGRGYTF.

CDR3 in DNA: TGCGCCAGCAGTGAAGGGACTAGCGGGGCCGGGGAGCTGTTTTTT. Protein: CASSEGTSGAGELFF. The chain has TRBV10-1 and TRBJ2-2, with TRBD2 matching over 13 bases. Germline V gene sequence: CDR1 WNHNN, CDR2 SYGVQD (reference sequence). This CDR3 has 15 residues. Losses at the gene ends were 3 bases for V and 6 bases for J; bases not matched to a gene: 1.

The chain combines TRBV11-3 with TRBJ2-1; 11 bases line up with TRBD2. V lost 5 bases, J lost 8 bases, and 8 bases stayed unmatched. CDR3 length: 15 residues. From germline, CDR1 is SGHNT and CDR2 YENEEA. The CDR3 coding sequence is TGTGCCAGCAGCCCGGGACTAGCGGTTGAGGATGAGCAGTTCTTC. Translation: CASSPGLAVEDEQFF.

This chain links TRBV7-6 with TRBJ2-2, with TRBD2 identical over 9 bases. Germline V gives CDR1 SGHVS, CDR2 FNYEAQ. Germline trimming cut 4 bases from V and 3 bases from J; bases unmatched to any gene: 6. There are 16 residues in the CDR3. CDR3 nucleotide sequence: TGTGCCAGCAGCTCTCAGACTAGCGGTTACACCGGGGAGCTGTTTTTT. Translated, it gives CASSSQTSGYTGELFF. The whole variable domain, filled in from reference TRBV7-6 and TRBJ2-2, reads GAGVSQSPRYKVTKRGQDVALRCDPISGHVSLYWYRQALGQGPEFLTYFNYEAQQDKSGLPNDRFSAERPEGSISTLTIQRTEQRDSAMYRCASSSQTSGYTGELFFGEGSRLTVL.

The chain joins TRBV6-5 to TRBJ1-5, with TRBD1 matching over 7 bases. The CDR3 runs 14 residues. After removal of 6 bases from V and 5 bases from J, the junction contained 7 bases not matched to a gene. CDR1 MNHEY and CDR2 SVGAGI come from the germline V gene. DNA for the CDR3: TGTGCCAGCAGCAGTACAGGGGTGGATCAGCCCCAGCATTTT. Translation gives CASSSTGVDQPQHF.

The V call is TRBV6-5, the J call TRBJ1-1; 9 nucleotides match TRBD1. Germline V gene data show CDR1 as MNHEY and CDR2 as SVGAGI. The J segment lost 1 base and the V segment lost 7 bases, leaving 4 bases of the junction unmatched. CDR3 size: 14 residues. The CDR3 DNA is TGTGCCAGCACCAAGACAGGGGGGAACACTGAAGCTTTCTTT. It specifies CASTKTGGNTEAFF.

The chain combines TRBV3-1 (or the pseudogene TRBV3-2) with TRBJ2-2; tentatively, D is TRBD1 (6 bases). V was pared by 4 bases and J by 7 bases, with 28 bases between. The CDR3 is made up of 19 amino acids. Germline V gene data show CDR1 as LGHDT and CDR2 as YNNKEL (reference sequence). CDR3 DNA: TGTGCCAGCAGCCTCGCGCCACCAGGGGTAGGGGGAGTGTTCGGGGAGCTGTTTTTT. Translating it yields CASSLAPPGVGGVFGELFF.

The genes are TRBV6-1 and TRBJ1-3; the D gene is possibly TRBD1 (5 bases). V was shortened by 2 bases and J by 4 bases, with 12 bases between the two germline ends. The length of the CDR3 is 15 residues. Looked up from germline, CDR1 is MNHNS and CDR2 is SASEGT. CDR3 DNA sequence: TGTGCCAGCAGTGAAACGTCCAGGGTAGGAAACACCATATATTTT. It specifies CASSETSRVGNTIYF.

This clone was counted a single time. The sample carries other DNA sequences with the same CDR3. CDR3 sequence (DNA): TGCGCCAGCAGCTTGGACCGGGAGACCCAGTACTTC. Translating gives CASSLDRETQYF. V usage is TRBV5-1 and J usage is TRBJ2-5; D call uncertain. V was pared by 0 bases and J by 5 bases, with 5 bases between. CDR1 and CDR2 (germline): SGHRS, YFSETQ. The CDR3 spans 12 residues.

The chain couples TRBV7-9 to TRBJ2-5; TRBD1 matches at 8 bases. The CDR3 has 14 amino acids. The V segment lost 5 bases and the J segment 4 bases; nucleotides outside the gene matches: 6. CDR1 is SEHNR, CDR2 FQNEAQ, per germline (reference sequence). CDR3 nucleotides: TGTGCCAGCAGCGTTGGACAGGGAGGAGAGACCCAGTACTTC. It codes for CASSVGQGGETQYF.

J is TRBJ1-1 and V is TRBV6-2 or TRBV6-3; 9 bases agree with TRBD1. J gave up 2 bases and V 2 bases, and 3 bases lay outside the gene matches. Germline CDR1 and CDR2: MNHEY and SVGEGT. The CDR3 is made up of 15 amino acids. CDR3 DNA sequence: TGTGCCAGCAGTTACGGGGACAGGGATAACACTGAAGCTTTCTTT. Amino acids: CASSYGDRDNTEAFF.

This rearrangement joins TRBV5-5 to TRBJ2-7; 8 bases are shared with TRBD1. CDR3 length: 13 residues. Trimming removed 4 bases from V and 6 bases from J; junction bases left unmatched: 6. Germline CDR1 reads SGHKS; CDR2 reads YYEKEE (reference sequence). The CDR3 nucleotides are TGTGCCAGCAGCAGGACAGGGTTGGGCGAGCAGTACTTC. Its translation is CASSRTGLGEQYF.

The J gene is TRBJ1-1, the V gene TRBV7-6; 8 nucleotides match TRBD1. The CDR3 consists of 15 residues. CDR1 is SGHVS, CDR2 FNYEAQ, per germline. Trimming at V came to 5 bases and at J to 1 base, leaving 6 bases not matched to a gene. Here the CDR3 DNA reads TGTGCCAGCAGCCCCCAGACAGGGGAGAACACTGAAGCTTTCTTT. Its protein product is CASSPQTGENTEAFF.

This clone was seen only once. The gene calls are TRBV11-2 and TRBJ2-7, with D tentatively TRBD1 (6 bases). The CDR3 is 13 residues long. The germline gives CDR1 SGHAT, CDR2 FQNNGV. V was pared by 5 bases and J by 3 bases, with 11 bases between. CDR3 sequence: CASSEDRFYEQYF. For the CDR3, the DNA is TGTGCCAGCAGCGAGGACAGATTCTACGAGCAGTACTTC.

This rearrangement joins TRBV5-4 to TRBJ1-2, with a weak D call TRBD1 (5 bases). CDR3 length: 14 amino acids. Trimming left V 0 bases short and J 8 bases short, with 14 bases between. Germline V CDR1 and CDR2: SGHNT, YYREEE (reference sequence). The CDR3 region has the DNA TGTGCCAGCAGCTTGGCGGGGGTATCGAGAGGCTACACCTTC. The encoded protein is CASSLAGVSRGYTF.

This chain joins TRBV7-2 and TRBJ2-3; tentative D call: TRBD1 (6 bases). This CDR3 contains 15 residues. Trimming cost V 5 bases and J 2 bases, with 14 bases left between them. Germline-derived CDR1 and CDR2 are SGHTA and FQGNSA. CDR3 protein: CASSVSGQLTDTQYF. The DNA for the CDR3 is TGTGCCAGCAGCGTCTCAGGACAGCTCACAGATACGCAGTATTTT.